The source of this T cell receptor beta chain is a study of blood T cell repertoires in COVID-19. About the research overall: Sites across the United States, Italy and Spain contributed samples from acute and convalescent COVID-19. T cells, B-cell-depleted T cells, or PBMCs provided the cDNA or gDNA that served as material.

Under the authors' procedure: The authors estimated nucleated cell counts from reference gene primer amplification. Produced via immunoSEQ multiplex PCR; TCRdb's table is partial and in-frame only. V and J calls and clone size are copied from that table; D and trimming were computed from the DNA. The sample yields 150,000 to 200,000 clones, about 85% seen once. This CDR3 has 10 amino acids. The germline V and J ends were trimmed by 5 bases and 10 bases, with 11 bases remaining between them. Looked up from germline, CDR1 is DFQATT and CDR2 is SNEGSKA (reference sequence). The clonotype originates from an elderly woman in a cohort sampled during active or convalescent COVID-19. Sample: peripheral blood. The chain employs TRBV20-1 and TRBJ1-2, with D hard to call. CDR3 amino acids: CSAYSEVYTF. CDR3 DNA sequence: TGCAGTGCTTACTCAGAGGTCTACACCTTC.